The 5 T cell receptor beta chains reported below all come from one sample, sequenced in a study of human T cells and chemical hapten exposure. Via MiXCR, TCRdb re-called the RACE reads, giving one row per CDR3 protein. The table records under 400,000 distinct CDR3 sequences, 5.1% of them present only once. This sample's time point: pre-sensitization, week 0. Sample treatment: therapeutic diphenylcyclopropenone sensitization with weekly scalp DPC. The sample here was whole blood, taken in connection with sensitization to the hapten diphenylcyclopropenone (DPC). These receptors originate from a woman in her fifties or sixties with alopecia areata. Some clones in this sample may be carry-over from other donors' samples.

In its sample, this clonotype was seen many times. The chain links TRBV20-1 to TRBJ2-7; D unresolved. Trimming stripped 0 bases from V and 0 bases from J, with 6 bases between. Per the germline V gene, CDR1 is DFQATT and CDR2 is SNEGSKA (reference sequence). The CDR3 loop spans 13 amino acids. CDR3 DNA: TGCAGTGCTAGAGAGGTCTTCTCCTACGAGCAGTACTTC. This gives the protein CSAREVFSYEQYF.

This clonotype was detected many times. This chain connects TRBV18 to TRBJ1-1, with D unresolved. Trimming removed 3 bases from V and 0 bases from J, with 14 bases in between. Germline values: CDR1 KGHSH, CDR2 LQKENI. The CDR3 runs 16 residues. The chain's CDR3 is CASSPPNPRMNTEAFF. The CDR3 DNA sequence: TGTGCCAGCTCACCCCCTAACCCACGGATGAACACTGAAGCTTTCTTT.

A few counts support this clonotype. The chain couples TRBV20-1 to TRBJ1-4, with 10 bases matching TRBD1. V dropped 2 bases and J dropped 7; count of bases not matched to a gene: 7. Germline CDR1 DFQATT, CDR2 SNEGSKA (reference sequence). The CDR3 totals 15 residues. The CDR3 protein is CSARKPGQGIEKLFF. DNA of the CDR3: TGCAGTGCTAGAAAACCGGGACAGGGGATTGAAAAACTGTTTTTT.

This clonotype has more than one count but fewer than ten. CDR3 region: CATSLDRAIETQYF. The CDR3 coding sequence is TGTGCCACCAGCTTGGACCGGGCTATAGAGACCCAGTACTTC. V and J are TRBV15 and TRBJ2-5; no reliable D call. CDR1 LNHNV and CDR2 YYDKDF come from the germline V gene (reference sequence). This CDR3 is built from 14 residues. V shed 5 bases and J shed 4 bases, with 14 bases lying between them.

This clonotype has a handful of counts. The chain is built from TRBV9 and TRBJ2-3, with D hard to call. The germline CDR1 and CDR2 sequences are SGDLS and YYNGEE. Between the trimmed V and J ends, which lost 0 bases and 2 bases, there was a span of 22 bases. This CDR3 is 19 amino acids long. The CDR3 is CASSVGELNLRRNTDTQYF. The DNA of the CDR3 is TGTGCCAGCAGCGTAGGTGAACTCAACCTCAGACGCAACACAGATACGCAGTATTTT.